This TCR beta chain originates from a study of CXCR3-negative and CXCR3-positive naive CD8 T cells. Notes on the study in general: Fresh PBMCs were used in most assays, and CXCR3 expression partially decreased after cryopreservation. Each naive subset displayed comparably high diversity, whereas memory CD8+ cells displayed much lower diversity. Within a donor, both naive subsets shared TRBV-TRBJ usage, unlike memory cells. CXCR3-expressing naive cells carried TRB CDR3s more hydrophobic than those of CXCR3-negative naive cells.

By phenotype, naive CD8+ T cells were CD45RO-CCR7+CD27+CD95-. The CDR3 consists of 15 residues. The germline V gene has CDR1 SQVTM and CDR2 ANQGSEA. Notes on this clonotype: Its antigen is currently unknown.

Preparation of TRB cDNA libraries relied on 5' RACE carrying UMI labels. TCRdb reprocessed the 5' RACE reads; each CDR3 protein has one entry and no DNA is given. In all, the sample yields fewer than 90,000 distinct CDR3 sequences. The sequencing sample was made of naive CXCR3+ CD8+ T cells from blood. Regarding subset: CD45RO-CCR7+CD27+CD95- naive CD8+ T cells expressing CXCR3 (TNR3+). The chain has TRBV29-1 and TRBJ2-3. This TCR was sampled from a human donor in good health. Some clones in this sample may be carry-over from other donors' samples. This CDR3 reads CSVEDSARPTDTQYF.